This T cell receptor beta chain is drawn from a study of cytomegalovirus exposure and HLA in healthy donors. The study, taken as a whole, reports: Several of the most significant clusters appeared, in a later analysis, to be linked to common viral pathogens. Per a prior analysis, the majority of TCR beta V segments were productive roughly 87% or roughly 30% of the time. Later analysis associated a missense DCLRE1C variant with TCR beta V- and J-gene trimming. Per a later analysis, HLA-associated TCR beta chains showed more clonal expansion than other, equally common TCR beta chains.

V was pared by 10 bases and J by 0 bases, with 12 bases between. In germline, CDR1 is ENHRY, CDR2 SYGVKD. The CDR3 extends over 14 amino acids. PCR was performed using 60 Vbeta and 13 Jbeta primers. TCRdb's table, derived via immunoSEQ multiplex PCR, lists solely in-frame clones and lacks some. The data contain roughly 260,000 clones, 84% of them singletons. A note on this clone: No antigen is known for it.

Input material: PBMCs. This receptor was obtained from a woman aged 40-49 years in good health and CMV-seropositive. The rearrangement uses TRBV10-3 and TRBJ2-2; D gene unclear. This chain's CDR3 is CATESTANTGELFF. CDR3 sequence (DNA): TGTGCCACCGAGTCCACAGCGAACACCGGGGAGCTGTTTTTT.